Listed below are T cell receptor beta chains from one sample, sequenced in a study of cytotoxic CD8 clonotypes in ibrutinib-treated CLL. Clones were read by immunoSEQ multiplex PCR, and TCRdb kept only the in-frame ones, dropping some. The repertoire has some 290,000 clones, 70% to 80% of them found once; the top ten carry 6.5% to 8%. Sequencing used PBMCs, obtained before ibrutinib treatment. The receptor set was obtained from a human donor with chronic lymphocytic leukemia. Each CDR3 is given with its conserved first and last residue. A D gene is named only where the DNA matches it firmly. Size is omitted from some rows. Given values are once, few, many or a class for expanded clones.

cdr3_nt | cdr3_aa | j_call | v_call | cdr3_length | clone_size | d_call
TGCGCCAGCAGTTACAGGGTTTGGACAGATACGCAGTATTTT | CASSYRVWTDTQYF | TRBJ2-3 | TRBV10-2 | 14 | NA | NA
TGTGCCAGCAGTGAACGATTTAGGGACAGGGGGTTCAATGAGCAGTTCTTC | CASSERFRDRGFNEQFF | TRBJ2-1 | TRBV6-1 | 17 | NA | TRBD1
TGCAGCGTTGAAGATGGGGGGCGGTTTCGTGGCTACACCTTC | CSVEDGGRFRGYTF | TRBJ1-2 | TRBV29-1 | 14 | few | NA
TGTGCCAGCAGCCCCGCCAGGGGGCCCTACGAGCAGTACTTC | CASSPARGPYEQYF | TRBJ2-7 | TRBV9 | 14 | NA | TRBD1
TGTGCCAGCAGCCCAGGGCTCCTGAACACCGGGGAGCTGTTTTTT | CASSPGLLNTGELFF | TRBJ2-2 | TRBV6-5 | 15 | NA | NA
TGCAGCGTTTTCGGCAGGGTGGCAAGACGTGGCTACGAGCAGTACTTC | CSVFGRVARRGYEQYF | TRBJ2-7 | TRBV29-1 | 16 | once | NA
TGTGCCACCATTGAGGCGAGGGGCTCGTACGAGCAGTACTTC | CATIEARGSYEQYF | TRBJ2-7 | TRBV10-3 | 14 | NA | NA
TGTGCCAGCAGAGCTAGCGGGGGCACCGGGGAGCTGTTTTTT | CASRASGGTGELFF | TRBJ2-2 | TRBV9 | 14 | NA | TRBD2
TGTGCCAGTAGTCCCGGGGAGGGGGCCTATGGCTACACCTTC | CASSPGEGAYGYTF | TRBJ1-2 | TRBV19 | 14 | NA | TRBD1
TGTGCCAGCAGCCGAAACCTGAATAGCGGGAGGACCTCGACCTACGAGCAGTACTTC | CASSRNLNSGRTSTYEQYF | TRBJ2-7 | TRBV7-9 | 19 | few | TRBD2
TGCGCCAGCAGCCAAGATGGGAGGGCCGAAGGGGAAAAACTGTTTTTT | CASSQDGRAEGEKLFF | TRBJ1-4 | TRBV4-1 | 16 | NA | NA
TGTGCCAGCAGTTTAACGGGACTAGCCTACAATGAGCAGTTCTTC | CASSLTGLAYNEQFF | TRBJ2-1 | TRBV6-5 | 15 | NA | TRBD2
TGCAGCGTAGATTGGGTGAACACCGGGGAGCTGTTTTTT | CSVDWVNTGELFF | TRBJ2-2 | TRBV29-1 | 13 | NA | NA
TGTGCCAGCAGTCCCGGGACAACGAACACTGAAGCTTTCTTT | CASSPGTTNTEAFF | TRBJ1-1 | TRBV6-5 | 14 | few | NA
TGCGCCAGCAGTGGTGGAGCGGGAGGGACCTACGAGCAGTACTTC | CASSGGAGGTYEQYF | TRBJ2-7 | TRBV10-2 | 15 | NA | TRBD2
TGTGCCAGCAGCCCACCTCGTCTTGAGCAGTTCTTC | CASSPPRLEQFF | TRBJ2-1 | TRBV4-2 | 12 | few | NA
TGCGCCAGCAGCCAACTAGGGACAGCCGCTAGCAATCAGCCCCAGCATTTT | CASSQLGTAASNQPQHF | TRBJ1-5 | TRBV4-1 | 17 | NA | TRBD1
TGTGCCAGTAAAAGGGCCCCAACTAACTATGGCTACACCTTC | CASKRAPTNYGYTF | TRBJ1-2 | TRBV19 | 14 | NA | NA
TGCGCCAGCAGCCAAAGCCAACTAGCGGGAGCTCTTAATGAGCAGTTCTTC | CASSQSQLAGALNEQFF | TRBJ2-1 | TRBV4-3 | 17 | NA | TRBD2
TGTGCCAGCAGTTACTCGACGGCTACAGTGGTCTATGGCTACACCTTC | CASSYSTATVVYGYTF | TRBJ1-2 | TRBV6-5 | 16 | NA | NA
TGTGCCAGTAGTATAGTGAGCGGGAGCCCCTACGAGCAGTACTTC | CASSIVSGSPYEQYF | TRBJ2-7 | TRBV19 | 15 | once | TRBD2
TGTGCCAGCAGCGTAGAATGGCGCCCCTACGAGCAGTACTTC | CASSVEWRPYEQYF | TRBJ2-7 | TRBV9 | 14 | few | NA
TGCGCCAGCAGCTGGAGCCGGGATCCGTACGCAGATACGCAGTATTTT | CASSWSRDPYADTQYF | TRBJ2-3 | TRBV5-1 | 16 | NA | NA
TGTGCCAGCAGCCCTCCACAGACAACCTACGAGCAGTACTTC | CASSPPQTTYEQYF | TRBJ2-7 | TRBV7-9 | 14 | NA | NA
TGTGCCAGCAGCCAGGGGGACCCTGCCTACGAGCAGTACTTC | CASSQGDPAYEQYF | TRBJ2-7 | TRBV4-2 | 14 | NA | NA
TGTGCCAGCAGATCGGACACGAGCTTTGCCTACGAGCAGTACTTC | CASRSDTSFAYEQYF | TRBJ2-7 | TRBV5-4 | 15 | NA | NA
TGTGCCTTATCACTCTTTACTAGCACAGATACGCAGTATTTT | CALSLFTSTDTQYF | TRBJ2-3 | TRBV30 | 14 | NA | NA
TGTGCCAGCTCACCACCGGGACAGGGTTTAAACATTCAGTACTTC | CASSPPGQGLNIQYF | TRBJ2-4 | TRBV18 | 15 | NA | TRBD1
TGTGCCAGCAGTGAAACTAGCGGGAGTTTAGAGACCCAGTACTTC | CASSETSGSLETQYF | TRBJ2-5 | TRBV2 | 15 | NA | TRBD2
TGTGCCAGCAGCTTAGGGGTAGGACCCTACGAGCAGTACTTC | CASSLGVGPYEQYF | TRBJ2-7 | TRBV7-8 | 14 | few | NA
TGTGCCAGCATCTGGGGAAATGAGCAGTTCTTC | CASIWGNEQFF | TRBJ2-1 | TRBV6-5 | 11 | NA | NA
TGCAGCGTGGCCGGGACAGGAAACGAAAAACTGTTTTTT | CSVAGTGNEKLFF | TRBJ1-4 | TRBV29-1 | 13 | few | TRBD1
TGTGCCTCCTCCCGGGGGGGTTCTGGAAACACCATATATTTT | CASSRGGSGNTIYF | TRBJ1-3 | TRBV30 | 14 | NA | NA
TGTGCCAGCAGCCCCAGACCGGGACGCACCGGGGAGCTGTTTTTT | CASSPRPGRTGELFF | TRBJ2-2 | TRBV7-3 | 15 | NA | NA
TGCGCCAGCAGCCCCCATCCTTATAGCAATCAGCCCCAGCATTTT | CASSPHPYSNQPQHF | TRBJ1-5 | TRBV4-1 | 15 | NA | NA
TGTGCCAGCAGCCGGAACACTGAAGCTTTCTTT | CASSRNTEAFF | TRBJ1-1 | TRBV6-5 | 11 | NA | NA
TGTGCCAGCAGCTTAGCGCCTAGCAAACACCAAGAGACCCAGTACTTC | CASSLAPSKHQETQYF | TRBJ2-5 | TRBV7-6 | 16 | NA | NA
TGCGCCAGCAGCCAAGGACAGTTCTACGAGCAGTACTTC | CASSQGQFYEQYF | TRBJ2-7 | TRBV4-3 | 13 | once | NA
TGTGCCAGCAGTTACCGCGGGGCAAGCTCCTACAATGAGCAGTTCTTC | CASSYRGASSYNEQFF | TRBJ2-1 | TRBV6-5 | 16 | NA | NA
TGTGCCAGCAGCTTGGCCGGTTCAGGGGAAGGCTACACCTTC | CASSLAGSGEGYTF | TRBJ1-2 | TRBV5-6 | 14 | NA | NA
TGTGCCAGCAGCTCCCGACAGGGCCAACAAGAGACCCAGTACTTC | CASSSRQGQQETQYF | TRBJ2-5 | TRBV7-9 | 15 | NA | TRBD1
TGTGCCAGCAGCCAACTCAGGGTCGGGGAGCTGTTTTTT | CASSQLRVGELFF | TRBJ2-2 | TRBV7-3 | 13 | NA | NA
TGTGCCAGCAGTCCGGGGGACAGGGGCACAGATACGCAGTATTTT | CASSPGDRGTDTQYF | TRBJ2-3 | TRBV6-4 | 15 | many | TRBD1
TGTGCCACCAGCAGAGATCCCAAGGGTGAGCAGTTCTTC | CATSRDPKGEQFF | TRBJ2-1 | TRBV15 | 13 | NA | NA
TGCGCCAGCAGCCAAGGCTCCCGGGGTGGCTATGGCTACACCTTC | CASSQGSRGGYGYTF | TRBJ1-2 | TRBV4-1 | 15 | NA | NA
TGTGCCAGCAGCGTAGCTGGAGAGCCCAATCAGCCCCAGCATTTT | CASSVAGEPNQPQHF | TRBJ1-5 | TRBV9 | 15 | NA | NA
TGTGCCAGCGCAAGGGCGGGAGGTAACTACAATGAGCAGTTCTTC | CASARAGGNYNEQFF | TRBJ2-1 | TRBV7-9 | 15 | NA | TRBD2
TGCGCCAGCAGCCAAGAGTATTCCGCAACTAATGAAAAACTGTTTTTT | CASSQEYSATNEKLFF | TRBJ1-4 | TRBV4-1 | 16 | NA | NA
TGTGCCAGCAGTCCGACAACTTCTAGCACAGATACGCAGTATTTT | CASSPTTSSTDTQYF | TRBJ2-3 | TRBV7-3 | 15 | once | NA
TGCGCCAGCAGCCAAGATAAGTCAGGGGCTTACGAGCAGTACTTC | CASSQDKSGAYEQYF | TRBJ2-7 | TRBV4-1 | 15 | NA | NA
TGTGCCAGCGGTTGGATGGGGGGGAACACTGAAGCTTTCTTT | CASGWMGGNTEAFF | TRBJ1-1 | TRBV28 | 14 | once | NA
TGCAGTGCTAGGCCGGGACGAGACTACACCTTC | CSARPGRDYTF | TRBJ1-2 | TRBV20-1 | 11 | NA | NA
TGTGCCAGCAGTGACGTGAGGACTAGCGGGAGAAGCGAGCAGTACTTC | CASSDVRTSGRSEQYF | TRBJ2-7 | TRBV13 | 16 | NA | TRBD2
TGTGCCAGCAACCCGACAGACCCTTACGAGCAGTACTTC | CASNPTDPYEQYF | TRBJ2-7 | TRBV27 | 13 | NA | NA
TGTGCCAGCAGCTATGGTAGCAATCAGCCCCAGCATTTT | CASSYGSNQPQHF | TRBJ1-5 | TRBV28 | 13 | NA | NA
TGTGCCAGTTCTCTCGGGACGGGACTCACAGATACGCAGTATTTT | CASSLGTGLTDTQYF | TRBJ2-3 | TRBV19 | 15 | NA | NA
TGTGCCAGCGGGACTAGCGGCTACAATGAGCAGTTCTTC | CASGTSGYNEQFF | TRBJ2-1 | TRBV19 | 13 | NA | TRBD2
TGCGCCAGCATTCCGCTAGCGGGAGTCTACAATGAGCAGTTCTTC | CASIPLAGVYNEQFF | TRBJ2-1 | TRBV10-2 | 15 | NA | TRBD2
TGCGCCAGCAGCCAAGAGTCCTCGCGGGAGGACACCTACGAGCAGTACTTC | CASSQESSREDTYEQYF | TRBJ2-7 | TRBV4-3 | 17 | NA | TRBD2